This T cell receptor (beta chain) was captured by sequencing in a study of blood T cell repertoires in COVID-19. About the research overall: Acute-phase and convalescent COVID-19 samples originated in the United States, Italy and Spain. T cells, B-cell-depleted T cells, or PBMCs supplied cDNA or gDNA.

Between the trimmed V and J ends, which lost 1 base and 1 base, there was a span of 7 bases. Germline V gives CDR1 SGHAT, CDR2 FQDESV (reference sequence). The CDR3 consists of 14 residues. Study processing details: Reference gene primer amplification gave nucleated cell count estimates. The assay was immunoSEQ multiplex PCR, and TCRdb's table has in-frame clones only and misses some. Clonal size and the V and J genes are those of that table, whereas D and trimming came from the DNA. This sample has around 46,000 clones, with roughly nine tenths found just once. This clone was observed a handful of times.

The specimen was peripheral blood. The sequence came from a man between 60 and 70 years old with active or convalescent COVID-19. The chain carries TRBV11-1 and TRBJ1-1, with a weak D call TRBD1 (5 bases). The CDR3 nucleotides read TGTGCCAGCAGCTTAGACGGACAGAACACTGAAGCTTTCTTT. It yields the protein CASSLDGQNTEAFF.